This T cell receptor beta chain is drawn from a study of blood T cell repertoires in COVID-19 (dated by TCRdb to the early 2020s). A note on the overall study: Samples covering the acute and convalescent phases of COVID-19 were provided by collaborators in the United States, Italy and Spain. The material from the prospective study consisted of cDNA or gDNA derived from T cells, B-cell-depleted T cells, or PBMCs. Deeply sampled blood TCRbeta repertoires from subjects exposed to, actively infected with, or recovered from COVID-19 were included in the dataset. A freely available public database, intended as a resource for researchers studying the immune response to SARS-CoV-2, is where the repertoires were released. Samples came from the ongoing ImmuneRACE study (first 160 participants) plus 1,254 subjects from 6 global collaborators. Sample metadata almost always included a de-identified subject ID, COVID-19 status, age in years and sex. Where available, HLA class I and class II types were obtained from metadata supplied by the sample provider rather than from assay-based typing.

Participants in the prospective study were aged roughly 18 to 100 years, lived in about two dozen United States geographic areas, and enrolled through a virtual design. In the prospective study, cohorts were assigned on the basis of participant-reported clinical history obtained from a screening survey and a study questionnaire. In the prospective study, mobile phlebotomists collected whole blood, serum and a nasopharyngeal or oropharyngeal swab from each participant. Participants in the prospective study had the option to provide additional blood draws and questionnaires over an approximately 2-month period. Prospective study blood samples were shipped either frozen or at room temperature before DNA extraction. Summary of the overall study and its limitations: How much clinical and demographic metadata was included differed by source and by participant, and the metadata was provided uncurated.

V is cut back by 3 bases and J by 4 bases, with 7 bases in the junction unmatched. The CDR3 contains 15 residues, cysteine and phenylalanine counted. Of the read, only the CDR3 DNA is kept; its 45 bases are in frame from base 1. CDR1 and CDR2, looked up from the germline V gene, are SGHRS and YFSETQ. TCRbeta CDR3 regions were amplified from genomic DNA using the immunoSEQ Assay, a bias-controlled multiplex PCR. Regarding the original processing steps: Within the assay, amplification of reference gene primers was used to estimate how many nucleated cells each sample contained. To quantify the absolute abundance of each unique TCRbeta CDR3 rearrangement, sequence reads were collapsed and filtered. For each sample, productive Simpson clonality was calculated as the square root of Simpson's diversity index over productive rearrangements. TCRdb took over this immuneACCESS table, retaining in-frame rearrangements with V and J assigned. Such tables are incomplete; in checked studies, under half of the missing clones stem from an unresolved V gene, and the remainder is unexplained. V, J and clone size are those of that table, while D and trimming were read from the DNA. The sample contains approximately 160,000 clones, approximately 82% of them found a single time. Of the sample, less than 4.5% is held by the ten largest clones.

As to this clone: The antigen it binds to is not known. Base quality data are lacking; no much larger clone is found one base away.

The clonotype comes from a woman aged 50 to 60 in a cohort exposed to, infected with or recovered from COVID-19 (not recorded which). Material: PBMCs or T cells enriched from blood (not recorded which). The V and J genes are TRBV5-1 and TRBJ2-1, with 7 middle bases fitting TRBD2. CDR3 loop: CASSSAGDGYNEQFF. The nucleotide sequence is given as TGCGCCAGCAGCTCCGCGGGAGATGGTTACAATGAGCAGTTCTTC.